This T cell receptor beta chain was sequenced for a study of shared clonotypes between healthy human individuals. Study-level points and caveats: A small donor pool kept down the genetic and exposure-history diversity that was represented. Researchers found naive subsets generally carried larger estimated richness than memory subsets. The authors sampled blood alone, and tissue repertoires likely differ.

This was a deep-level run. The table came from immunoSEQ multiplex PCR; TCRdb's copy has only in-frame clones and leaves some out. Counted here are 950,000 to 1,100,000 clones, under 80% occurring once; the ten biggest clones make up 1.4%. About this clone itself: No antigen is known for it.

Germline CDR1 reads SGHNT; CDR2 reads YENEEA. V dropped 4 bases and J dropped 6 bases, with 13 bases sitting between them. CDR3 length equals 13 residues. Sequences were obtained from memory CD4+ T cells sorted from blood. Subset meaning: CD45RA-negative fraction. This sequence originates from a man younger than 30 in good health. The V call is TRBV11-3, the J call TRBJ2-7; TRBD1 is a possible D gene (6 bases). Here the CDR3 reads CASSSPSGVEQYF. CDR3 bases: TGTGCCAGCAGCTCCCCCTCAGGGGTCGAGCAGTACTTC.